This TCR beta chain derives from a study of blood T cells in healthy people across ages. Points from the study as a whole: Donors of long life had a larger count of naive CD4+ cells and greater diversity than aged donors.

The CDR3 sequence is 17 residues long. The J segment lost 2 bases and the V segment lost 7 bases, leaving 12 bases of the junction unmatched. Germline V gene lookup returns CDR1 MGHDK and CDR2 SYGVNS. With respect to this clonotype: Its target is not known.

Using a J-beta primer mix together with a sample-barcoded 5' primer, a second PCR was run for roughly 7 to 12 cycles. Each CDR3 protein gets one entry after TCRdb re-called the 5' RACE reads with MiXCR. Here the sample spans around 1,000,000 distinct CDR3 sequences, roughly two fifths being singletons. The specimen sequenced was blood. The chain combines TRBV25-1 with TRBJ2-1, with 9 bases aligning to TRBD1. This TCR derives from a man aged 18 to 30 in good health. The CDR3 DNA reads TGTGCCAGCACCCTAAGTCCCGGGACAGGGCCCTACAATGAGCAGTTCTTC. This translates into CASTLSPGTGPYNEQFF.